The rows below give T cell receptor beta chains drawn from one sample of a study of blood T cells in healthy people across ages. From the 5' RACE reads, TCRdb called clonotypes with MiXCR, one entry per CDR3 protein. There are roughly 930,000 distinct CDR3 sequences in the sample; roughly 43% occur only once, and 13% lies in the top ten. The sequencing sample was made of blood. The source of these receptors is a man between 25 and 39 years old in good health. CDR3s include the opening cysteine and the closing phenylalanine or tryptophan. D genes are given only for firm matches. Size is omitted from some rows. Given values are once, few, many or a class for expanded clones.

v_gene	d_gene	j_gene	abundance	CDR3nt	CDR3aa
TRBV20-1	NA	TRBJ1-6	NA	TGCAGTGCTAGGCCGGGGGGAGATAATTCACCCCTCCACTTT	CSARPGGDNSPLHF
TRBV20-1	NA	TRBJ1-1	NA	TGCAGTGCTAGTCAGGTCGTAGGCACTGAAGCTTTCTTT	CSASQVVGTEAFF
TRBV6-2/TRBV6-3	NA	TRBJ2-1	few	TGTGCCAGCAGTTACCAGGGAACGAATGAGCAGTTCTTC	CASSYQGTNEQFF
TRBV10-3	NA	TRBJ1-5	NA	TGTGCCATCAGTGAGTCAGAGGTGCCCCAGCATTTT	CAISESEVPQHF
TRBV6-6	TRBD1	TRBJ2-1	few	TGTGCCAGCAGTTATGTTAACAGGGGGATCAATGAGCAGTTCTTC	CASSYVNRGINEQFF
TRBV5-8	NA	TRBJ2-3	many	TGTGCCAGCAGCTTGGGGCGTCTAGCGCTCACTACGCAGTATTTT	CASSLGRLALTTQYF
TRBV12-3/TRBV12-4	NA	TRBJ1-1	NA	TGTGCCAGCAGTATAGATCTCGCAGGGAACACTGAAGCTTTCTTT	CASSIDLAGNTEAFF
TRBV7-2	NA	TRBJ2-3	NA	TGTGCCAGCAGCAGCCAGGGATCTAGCACAGATACGCAGTATTTT	CASSSQGSSTDTQYF
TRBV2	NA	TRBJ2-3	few	TGTGCCAGCAGTCCCGGTCGGGTCACAGATACGCAGTATTTT	CASSPGRVTDTQYF
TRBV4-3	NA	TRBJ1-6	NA	TGCGCCAGCAGCCGTGAGAGACAGGACAGCTCCTATAATTCACCCCTCCACTTT	CASSRERQDSSYNSPLHF
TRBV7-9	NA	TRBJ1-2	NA	TGTGCCAGCAGCTTAGCCTCGATGGAAGGGATCTATGGCTACACCTTC	CASSLASMEGIYGYTF
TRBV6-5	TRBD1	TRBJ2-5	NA	TGTGCCAGCAGTTTAGGACAGGGGGCCCAAGAGACCCAGTACTTC	CASSLGQGAQETQYF
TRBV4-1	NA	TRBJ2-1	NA	TGCGCCAGCAGCCAAGGGGGGAGAGATGAGCAGTTCTTC	CASSQGGRDEQFF
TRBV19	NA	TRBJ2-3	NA	TGTGCCAGTACTTGGGGGTCTGAAGTCACAGATACGCAGTATTTT	CASTWGSEVTDTQYF
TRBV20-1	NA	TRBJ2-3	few	TGCAGTGCTAGACTAGTCGCGGGAGATACGCAGTATTTT	CSARLVAGDTQYF